This T cell receptor (beta chain) was captured by sequencing in a study of cytomegalovirus exposure and HLA in healthy donors (dated by TCRdb to 2016 to 2017). Describing the broader study: According to a later analysis, one platform produced both the approximately 110 validation repertoires and the 670 or so repertoires of the first cohort. The aim of the study was to test whether cataloging public T cell receptors could identify signatures of past pathogen exposure. Along with the approximately 700-subject first cohort, a separate validation cohort of more than 90 different subjects was used. The study combined high-throughput TCR immunosequencing, statistical association of individual TCRs with disease status, and machine learning to predict cytomegalovirus infection status. Overall results and qualifications from the work: In vitro tests confirmed that a few of the cytomegalovirus-associated TCR beta chains recognize cytomegalovirus antigens. In the study, approximately 160 TCR beta chains were listed as associated with cytomegalovirus. A later analysis found that TCRs clustered in the first cohort also tended to co-occur in the approximately 120 validation repertoires, with 94% of cluster scores above 0. A later analysis lacked HLA typing for the validation cohort, so it scored co-occurrence in that cohort across all 110 or so repertoires. It was suggested by the authors that the approach could potentially be generalized to other disease states and immunological phenotypes. The classifier was reported to diagnose cytomegalovirus status with high specificity and sensitivity in both the original and validation cohorts. Most TCR sequences were observed very rarely across donors, whereas some public TCRs were present in many individuals.

The library came from the immunoSEQ multiplex PCR assay. The study's own analysis went as follows. A statistical classification framework was built to diagnose cytomegalovirus status from the catalog of TCR beta chain sequences. The source is immuneACCESS, and TCRdb retained only in-frame sequences with V and J called. Part of the clones is not carried over; for the studies checked, unresolved V genes explain less than half of this, and the remainder is unexplained. V and J calls and clone size follow that table, whereas D and trimming were derived from the DNA. This sample has over 250,000 clones in its table, and roughly 87% of those were observed once. The top ten clonotypes cover roughly 1.2% of the sample. V is shortened by 5 bases, J by 5 bases, and the region joining them spans 13 bases. Measured from the cysteine to the phenylalanine, the CDR3 is 13 residues long. The only DNA kept is the CDR3, 39 bases in frame from the first base. From the germline V gene (reference sequence), CDR1 is SGHNT and CDR2 is YYREEE.

This clone was picked up one time. Its antigen is unknown. Base qualities are missing; no much larger clone stands one base away. The donors were included in the validation cohort of 120 subjects, a group kept apart from the approximately 670-subject first cohort. The sequencing sample was made of PBMCs. The TCR was taken from a woman in her twenties or thirties in good health and CMV-seropositive. The chain uses TRBV5-4 and TRBJ2-5; the D element might be TRBD1 or TRBD2, as each aligns at 5 bases. The bases read TGTGCCAGCAGGGTCTTCGAGGGGGAGACCCAGTACTTC. It translates as CASRVFEGETQYF. With the rest looked up from the reference TRBV5-4 and TRBJ2-5 genes rather than sequenced, the full variable domain is ETGVTQSPTHLIKTRGQQVTLRCSSQSGHNTVSWYQQALGQGPQFIFQYYREEENGRGNFPPRFSGLQFPNYSSELNVNALELDDSALYLCASRVFEGETQYFGPGTRLLVL.